Below, 16 T cell receptor beta chains from the same sample are listed, as sequenced in a study of T cell responses to AZD1222 COVID-19 vaccine. TCRdb's copy holds only in-frame clones and misses some; the assay was immunoSEQ multiplex PCR. The sample includes 60,000 to 85,000 clones, 85% of them seen just once. The sequencing here drew on peripheral blood, taken on day 0 of AZD1222 vaccination. The receptor source for this set is an adult in good health.

V is TRBV20-1 and J is TRBJ2-1; 8 bases are a match to TRBD1. This CDR3 region has 13 residues. Trimming cost V 3 bases and J 10 bases; bases outside gene matches: 8. Germline CDR1 DFQATT, CDR2 SNEGSKA (reference sequence). In nucleotides, the CDR3 is TGCAGTGCTAGTTCTCGGGACAGGTGGGAGCAGTTCTTC. Its protein is CSASSRDRWEQFF.

The chain joins TRBV12-5 to TRBJ1-1, with TRBD1 matching 7 bases. The trim removed 3 bases at V and 5 bases at J, leaving 3 bases unmatched. The germline V gene encodes CDR1 LGHNT and CDR2 FRNRAP. This CDR3 has 13 residues. The CDR3 DNA is TGTGCTAGTGGTTTACAGGGGAGGACTGAAGCTTTCTTT. Protein product: CASGLQGRTEAFF.

The chain combines TRBV6-5 with TRBJ2-7; 9 positions agree with TRBD1. This CDR3 has 16 amino acids. Trimming at V came to 4 bases and at J to 3 bases, leaving 10 bases not matched to a gene. Germline loops: CDR1 MNHEY, CDR2 SVGAGI. The CDR3 sequence is CASSSPTGGFYYEQYF. CDR3 nucleotides: TGTGCCAGCAGTTCACCGACAGGGGGGTTTTACTACGAGCAGTACTTC.

This sequence joins TRBV20-1 and TRBJ1-2; unclear D gene. This CDR3 has 13 residues. V was shortened by 3 bases and J by 3 bases, with 11 bases between the two germline ends. Looked up from germline, CDR1 is DFQATT and CDR2 is SNEGSKA (reference sequence). The CDR3, as DNA: TGCAGTGCTAGTCGGGAGATCGACTATGGCTACACCTTC. Amino acids: CSASREIDYGYTF.

The V and J genes are TRBV6-1 and TRBJ2-6, with a weak D call TRBD1 (7 bases). From germline, CDR1 is MNHNS and CDR2 SASEGT. The CDR3 contains 16 residues. With 2 bases removed from V and 0 bases from J, the gap between germline ends came to 8 bases. The CDR3 region is CASSEQGGSGANVLTF. The DNA for the CDR3 is TGTGCCAGCAGTGAACAGGGGGGCTCTGGGGCCAACGTCCTGACTTTC.

This clone was picked up one time. The chain recombines TRBV7-7 with TRBJ2-7, with TRBD2 matching 8 bases. From germline, CDR1 is SSHAT and CDR2 FNYEAQ (reference sequence). The CDR3 is 14 amino acids. Unmatched junction bases numbered 15, after V lost 11 bases and J lost 6 bases. CDR3: CAAPGLASFGEQYF. Written as DNA, the CDR3 is TGTGCCGCTCCAGGACTAGCCTCTTTCGGCGAGCAGTACTTC.

This clone appeared once. V usage is TRBV5-8 and J usage is TRBJ2-3; 10 bases are shared with TRBD1. The germline CDR1 and CDR2 sequences are SGHTS and YDEGEE. V was clipped by 4 bases and J by 3 bases; unmatched bases: 2. This CDR3 has 14 amino acids. CDR3 in amino acids: CASSAGQGTDTQYF. CDR3 in DNA: TGTGCCAGCAGCGCGGGACAGGGGACAGATACGCAGTATTTT.

The chain recombines TRBV5-1 with TRBJ2-7; 7 nucleotides line up with TRBD1. Per germline, CDR1 SGHRS and CDR2 YFSETQ. Trimming removed 1 base from V and 7 bases from J; junction bases left unmatched: 5. The CDR3 spans 13 residues. Written as DNA, the CDR3 is TGCGCCAGCAGCTTGCAGGGGGTAGGAGAGCAGTACTTC. Translated, it gives CASSLQGVGEQYF. Full variable domain (missing parts from reference TRBV5-1 and TRBJ2-7): KAGVTQTPRYLIKTRGQQVTLSCSPISGHRSVSWYQQTPGQGLQFLFEYFSETQRNKGNFPGRFSGRQFSNSRSEMNVSTLELGDSALYLCASSLQGVGEQYFGPGTRLTVT.

The chain links TRBV15 to TRBJ2-5; possibly TRBD1 or TRBD2 for D (5 bases each). Trimming stripped 9 bases from V and 2 bases from J, with 13 bases between. The CDR3 extends over 13 amino acids. Germline values: CDR1 LNHNV, CDR2 YYDKDF (reference sequence). CDR3 residues: CATGVGSQETQYF. In DNA form, the CDR3 reads TGTGCCACGGGGGTAGGGTCTCAAGAGACCCAGTACTTC.

The chain carries TRBV7-9 and TRBJ1-1; no clear D gene. This CDR3 spans 15 amino acids. V was pared by 2 bases and J by 6 bases, with 16 bases between. CDR1 is SEHNR and CDR2 is FQNEAQ in the germline V gene (reference sequence). The CDR3 region is CASSLSVSGSPEAFF. The DNA for the CDR3 is TGTGCCAGCAGCTTAAGTGTTAGCGGGTCACCTGAAGCTTTCTTT.

This chain joins TRBV11-2 and TRBJ1-6; 7 bases map to TRBD1. CDR1 is SGHAT, CDR2 FQNNGV, per germline. The CDR3 covers 15 residues. J lost 7 bases, V lost 5 bases, and 8 bases had no gene match. Here the CDR3 reads CASSTLARGNSPLHF. The CDR3 coding sequence is TGTGCCAGCAGCACCCTGGCCAGGGGGAATTCACCCCTCCACTTT.

The chain uses TRBV5-4 and TRBJ2-5, with TRBD1 matching 10 bases. The junction had 8 bases not matched to a gene; V was cut back by 4 bases and J by 5 bases. Germline V CDR1 and CDR2: SGHNT, YYREEE (reference sequence). The CDR3 sequence is 15 residues long. CDR3 protein: CASSRQGATQETQYF. The DNA for the CDR3 is TGTGCCAGCAGCAGACAGGGGGCTACCCAGGAGACCCAGTACTTC.

The J gene is TRBJ2-1, the V gene TRBV18, with TRBD2 matching over 11 bases. Germline loops: CDR1 KGHSH, CDR2 LQKENI. V lost 3 bases to trimming and J lost 7 bases; unmatched junction nucleotides: 8. The CDR3 spans 16 residues. In DNA form, the CDR3 reads TGTGCCAGCTCACCGACTAGCGGGGCCATTATTAATGAGCAGTTCTTC. This codes for CASSPTSGAIINEQFF.

The sample holds a few counts of this clone. The chain links TRBV5-1 to TRBJ1-4; 8 bases are a match to TRBD1. Germline V gene sequence: CDR1 SGHRS, CDR2 YFSETQ. CDR3 length: 14 residues. J gave up 8 bases and V 4 bases, and 7 bases lay outside the gene matches. The chain's CDR3 is CASSTGGVREKLFF. The CDR3 DNA follows: TGCGCCAGCAGCACAGGGGGGGTCCGAGAAAAACTGTTTTTT.

V is TRBV7-6 and J is TRBJ1-1; 8 nucleotides align to TRBD1. Unmatched junction bases numbered 8, after V lost 2 bases and J lost 6 bases. Per germline, CDR1 SGHVS and CDR2 FNYEAQ. The CDR3 is 15 amino acids. CDR3 DNA: TGTGCCAGCAGCTTAAATTCGGACAGGGCATCTGAAGCTTTCTTT. It codes for CASSLNSDRASEAFF.

The J gene is TRBJ2-7, the V gene TRBV10-1, with D possibly being TRBD2 (5 bases). The CDR3 is 14 residues long. Trimming took 2 bases from V and 4 from J, leaving 12 bases between them. Germline V gives CDR1 WNHNN, CDR2 SYGVQD (reference sequence). The CDR3 reads CASSERLAGYEQYF. CDR3 in DNA: TGCGCCAGCAGTGAGAGGCTAGCTGGTTACGAGCAGTACTTC.